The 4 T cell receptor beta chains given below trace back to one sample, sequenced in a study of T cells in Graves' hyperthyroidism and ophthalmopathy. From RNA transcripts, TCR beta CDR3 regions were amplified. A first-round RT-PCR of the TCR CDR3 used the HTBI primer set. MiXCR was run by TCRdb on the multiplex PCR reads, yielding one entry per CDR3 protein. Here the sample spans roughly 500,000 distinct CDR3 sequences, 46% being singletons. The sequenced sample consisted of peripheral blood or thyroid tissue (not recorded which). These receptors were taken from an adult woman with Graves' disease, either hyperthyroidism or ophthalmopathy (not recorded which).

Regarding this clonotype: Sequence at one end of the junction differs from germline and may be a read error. This chain's CDR3 is CASSARGDSVETQYF. DNA of the CDR3: TGTGCCAGCAGTGCCAGGGGCGACAGTGTGGAGACCCAGTACTTC. This chain uses TRBV10-3 with TRBJ2-5; possible D gene TRBD1, 6 bases. Germline V gives CDR1 ENHRY, CDR2 SYGVKD. The CDR3 spans 15 residues.

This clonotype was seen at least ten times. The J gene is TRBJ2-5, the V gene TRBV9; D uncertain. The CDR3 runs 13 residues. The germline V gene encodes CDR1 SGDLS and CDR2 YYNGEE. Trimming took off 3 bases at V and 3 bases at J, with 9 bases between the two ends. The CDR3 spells CASSEHWEETQYF. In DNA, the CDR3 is TGTGCCAGCAGCGAACACTGGGAAGAGACCCAGTACTTC. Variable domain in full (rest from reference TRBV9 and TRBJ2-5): DSGVTQTPKHLITATGQRVTLRCSPRSGDLSVYWYQQSLDQGLQFLIQYYNGEERAKGNILERFSAQQFPDLHSELNLSSLELGDSALYFCASSEHWEETQYFGPGTRLLVL.

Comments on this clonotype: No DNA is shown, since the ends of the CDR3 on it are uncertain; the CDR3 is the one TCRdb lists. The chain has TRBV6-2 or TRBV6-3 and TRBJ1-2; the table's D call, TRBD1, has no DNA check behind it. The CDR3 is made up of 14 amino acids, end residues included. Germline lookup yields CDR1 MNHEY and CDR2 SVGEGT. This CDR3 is CASSSGQQNEGYTF.

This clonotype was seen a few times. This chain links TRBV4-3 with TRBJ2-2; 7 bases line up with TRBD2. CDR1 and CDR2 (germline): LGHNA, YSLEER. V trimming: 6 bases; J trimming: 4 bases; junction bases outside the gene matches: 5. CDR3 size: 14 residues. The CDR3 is CASRPSGSTGELFF. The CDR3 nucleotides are TGCGCCAGCAGACCTAGCGGTAGCACCGGGGAGCTGTTTTTT.